This T cell receptor (beta chain) was found in a study of blood T cell repertoires in COVID-19. Looking at the study overall: The United States, Italy and Spain were the sources of the acute and convalescent COVID-19 samples. PBMCs, B-cell-depleted T cells, or T cells were the source of the cDNA or gDNA that made up the material.

V gave up 4 bases and J gave up 4 bases; unmatched junction bases: 6. The germline V gene has CDR1 KGHSH and CDR2 LQKENI. This CDR3 spans 15 amino acids. While infection was still active, Seattle patients were enrolled and then followed longitudinally. Per the original data handling: Reference gene primer amplification gave estimated nucleated cell counts. Only in-frame clones appear in the TCRdb table, and some are missing; sequencing was by immunoSEQ multiplex PCR. V and J calls and clone size are those listed in that table; D and trimming were worked out from the DNA. The data contain 150,000 to 200,000 clones, around 84% of them seen just once; the ten biggest clones take up about 14%.

Sequencing was done on a sample of peripheral blood. The genes are TRBV18 and TRBJ2-5; 10 bases line up with TRBD2. The TCR originated in a woman between 65 and 79 years old with COVID-19, enrolled during active disease. CDR3 in amino acids: CASSQSGRAAETQYF. CDR3 DNA: TGTGCCAGCTCACAAAGCGGGAGGGCCGCAGAGACCCAGTACTTC.